One and the same sample provided the 23 T cell receptor beta chains below, sequenced in a study of identical twins. TCRdb reprocessed the 5' RACE reads via MiXCR and lists one record per CDR3 protein. The sample records around 250,000 distinct CDR3 sequences, about 7% being singletons. Separately, the same data were catalogued under a study of yellow fever vaccine responses in identical twins.

Sequencing used memory (CD45RO+) T cells sorted from blood. These receptor sequences come from a young woman in good health.

This clonotype was recorded a few times. The chain recombines TRBV10-1 with TRBJ2-5, with 7 bases fitting TRBD2. Germline CDR1 is WNHNN and CDR2 is SYGVQD (reference sequence). The V and J ends lost 3 bases and 5 bases, in that order; junction bases with no gene match: 6. The CDR3 consists of 14 residues. The CDR3 nucleotides are TGCGCCAGCAGTGAATCCGGGACTACGGAGACCCAGTACTTC. Translated, it gives CASSESGTTETQYF.

This clonotype came up a few times. The rearrangement joins TRBV7-9 to TRBJ2-2; D possibly corresponds to TRBD2 (6 bases). V was trimmed by 6 bases and J by 4 bases, leaving 18 bases between them. The CDR3 spans 16 residues. Germline V gene lookup returns CDR1 SEHNR and CDR2 FQNEAQ (reference sequence). The DNA of the CDR3 is TGTGCCAGCAGACGAGCGACGGGACTCTTCACCGGGGAGCTGTTTTTT. This gives the protein CASRRATGLFTGELFF.

CDR3 sequence reads: CSGGQGANTGELFF. The CDR3, as DNA: TGCAGCGGGGGACAGGGGGCGAACACCGGGGAGCTGTTTTTT. The gene calls are TRBV29-1 and TRBJ2-2; 11 positions agree with TRBD1. J gave up 0 bases and V 7 bases, and 1 base lay outside the gene matches. This CDR3 has 14 residues. Germline CDR1 reads SQVTM; CDR2 reads ANQGSEA.

The CDR3, as DNA: TGCGGTATCAGAGTTCCCGGGATGCAAGAGACCCAGTACTTC. Protein sequence: CGIRVPGMQETQYF. The rearrangement uses TRBV20-1 and TRBJ2-5; D might be TRBD2 (5 bases). Germline CDR1 DFQATT, CDR2 SNEGSKA (reference sequence). This CDR3 has 14 residues.

This clonotype was found a few times. The V and J genes are TRBV15 and TRBJ2-1, with D possibly matching TRBD1 (5 bases). Germline loops: CDR1 LNHNV, CDR2 YYDKDF (reference sequence). V lost 1 base to trimming and J lost 3 bases, with 10 bases between them. CDR3 size: 15 residues. The CDR3 sequence is CATSRVGANYNEQFF. Written as DNA, the CDR3 is TGTGCCACCAGCAGAGTTGGGGCCAACTACAATGAGCAGTTCTTC.

The chain has TRBV3-1 and TRBJ1-2; D remains unclear. Trimming stripped 5 bases from V and 8 bases from J, with 21 bases between. Germline V CDR1 and CDR2: LGHDT, YNNKEL (reference sequence). The CDR3 is 15 residues long. The DNA for the CDR3 is TGTGCCAGCAGCGGTCTGGCGGCTGGCCAGGCAGGCTACACCTTC. Residues: CASSGLAAGQAGYTF.

V usage is TRBV7-8 and J usage is TRBJ1-1; TRBD1 agrees at 7 bases. V lost 5 bases, J lost 1 base, and 7 bases stayed unmatched. Germline-derived CDR1 and CDR2 are SGHVS and FQNEAQ. The length of the CDR3 is 15 residues. This chain's CDR3 is CASSTRQGENTEAFF. CDR3 DNA: TGTGCCAGCAGCACCAGACAGGGAGAGAACACTGAAGCTTTCTTT.

The rearrangement uses TRBV5-1 and TRBJ1-1, with a weak D call TRBD1 (5 bases). The ends were cut back, 7 bases at V and 1 base at J, with 20 bases in the middle. Germline V gives CDR1 SGHRS, CDR2 YFSETQ. This CDR3 is 16 amino acids long. DNA for the CDR3: TGCGCCAGCGCTTCCCTGGCCCCAGGGAAGAACACTGAAGCTTTCTTT. Its translation is CASASLAPGKNTEAFF.

In its sample, this clonotype was seen many times. The chain combines TRBV10-3 with TRBJ2-7; possibly TRBD1 for D (6 bases). Trimming shortened V by 3 bases and J by 3 bases, and 15 bases separated the two germline ends. The CDR3 covers 15 residues. Per the germline V gene, CDR1 is ENHRY and CDR2 is SYGVKD. CDR3 region: CAISDGGQKYYEQYF. The CDR3 nucleotides read TGTGCCATCAGTGATGGTGGACAGAAGTACTACGAGCAGTACTTC.

V usage is TRBV5-8 and J usage is TRBJ1-5, with 10 positions matching TRBD1. CDR3 length equals 15 residues. Trimming took 4 bases from V and 5 from J; bases not matched to a gene: 6. Germline loops: CDR1 SGHTS, CDR2 YDEGEE. In DNA, the CDR3 is TGTGCCAGCAGCAGCCGGGACAGGGGCTATCAGCCCCAGCATTTT. Its protein is CASSSRDRGYQPQHF. Variable domain in full (rest from reference TRBV5-8 and TRBJ1-5): EAGVTQSPTHLIKTRGQQATLRCSPISGHTSVYWYQQALGLGLQFLLWYDEGEERNRGNFPPRFSGRQFPNYSSELNVNALELEDSALYLCASSSRDRGYQPQHFGDGTRLSIL.

The chain is built from TRBV10-3 and TRBJ2-6, with TRBD2 matching 7 bases. The CDR3 loop spans 14 amino acids. The germline V gene has CDR1 ENHRY and CDR2 SYGVKD. J lost 4 bases, V lost 11 bases, and 8 bases had no gene match. The CDR3 spells CAATRGDGANVLTF. DNA for the CDR3: TGTGCCGCCACACGGGGGGACGGGGCCAACGTCCTGACTTTC.

This clonotype appeared a few times. CDR3 loop: CASSPDRGWDPQHF. The CDR3 bases are TGTGCCAGCAGTCCTGACAGGGGGTGGGACCCCCAGCATTTT. The genes are TRBV12-3 or TRBV12-4 and TRBJ1-5; 9 bases map to TRBD1. This CDR3 comprises 14 residues. V gave up 5 bases and J gave up 10 bases; unmatched junction bases: 9.

The chain links TRBV7-2 to TRBJ2-5; 11 bases match TRBD2. Looked up from germline, CDR1 is SGHTA and CDR2 is FQGNSA. Trimming removed 5 bases from V and 5 bases from J; junction bases left unmatched: 10. The CDR3 covers 16 residues. The CDR3 DNA is TGTGCCAGCAGCCAACAACTAGCGGGAGCCGGTGAGACCCAGTACTTC. Translating gives CASSQQLAGAGETQYF.

This clonotype has just a few counts. The chain carries TRBV12-3 or TRBV12-4 and TRBJ2-1; D is possibly TRBD2 (6 bases). CDR3 length: 16 residues. V shed 7 bases and J shed 4 bases, with 20 bases lying between them. The CDR3 nucleotides read TGTGCCAGCACCCACTCGCCCAGCGGAGGGTACAATGAGCAGTTCTTC. As protein: CASTHSPSGGYNEQFF.

At least ten counts were recorded for this clonotype. The chain couples TRBV24-1 to TRBJ2-3; the match to TRBD2 covers 9 bases. This CDR3 has 14 residues. The V and J ends lost 6 bases and 4 bases, in that order; junction bases with no gene match: 4. CDR1 is KGHDR and CDR2 is SFDVKD in the germline V gene. CDR3 sequence (DNA): TGTGCCACCAGTCCGGGACTAGCTGCAGATACGCAGTATTTT. It specifies CATSPGLAADTQYF.

V gene TRBV11-2 combines with J gene TRBJ2-3, with 7 bases lining up with TRBD2. Trimming removed 5 bases from V and 0 bases from J; junction bases left unmatched: 14. Germline V gives CDR1 SGHAT, CDR2 FQNNGV. This CDR3 region has 18 residues. The CDR3 here is CASSPMGGGPPSTDTQYF. The DNA for the CDR3 is TGTGCCAGCAGCCCCATGGGGGGGGGACCCCCAAGCACAGATACGCAGTATTTT.

The V gene is TRBV20-1, the J gene TRBJ2-3, with D possibly matching TRBD2 (5 bases). CDR3 length: 19 residues. The V gene lost 6 bases and the J gene lost 6 bases, with 34 bases spanning the gap. Germline V CDR1 and CDR2: DFQATT, SNEGSKA (reference sequence). CDR3: CSALRRTPFFPEPWDTQYF. CDR3 nucleotide sequence: TGCAGTGCCCTTCGGAGGACCCCCTTTTTCCCTGAACCCTGGGATACGCAGTATTTT.

This clonotype was picked up a small number of times. CDR3 in amino acids: CASMDGTIAYNEQFF. CDR3 DNA sequence: TGTGCCAGCATGGATGGGACTATAGCCTACAATGAGCAGTTCTTC. The chain employs TRBV2 and TRBJ2-1; 7 bases align to TRBD2. The CDR3 extends over 15 amino acids. Germline V gene data show CDR1 as SNHLY and CDR2 as FYNNEI. Trimming cost V 7 bases and J 2 bases; bases outside gene matches: 8.

This clonotype was seen at least ten times. The V gene is TRBV12-5, the J gene TRBJ2-7, with TRBD1 matching over 7 bases. V gave up 1 base and J gave up 3 bases; unmatched junction bases: 3. CDR3 size: 14 residues. Germline V gives CDR1 LGHNT, CDR2 FRNRAP. The CDR3 reads CASGLGRDSYEQYF. CDR3 nucleotide sequence: TGTGCTAGTGGTTTGGGCCGGGACAGCTACGAGCAGTACTTC.

This clonotype was detected many times. V usage is TRBV6-5 and J usage is TRBJ2-3; D gene ambiguous. Germline CDR1 reads MNHEY; CDR2 reads SVGAGI. V was trimmed by 0 bases and J by 4 bases, leaving 5 bases between them. The CDR3 loop spans 13 amino acids. CDR3 DNA: TGTGCCAGCAGTTACTCGCTGGCAGATACGCAGTATTTT. Encoded protein: CASSYSLADTQYF.

The sample holds many counts of this clonotype. This chain uses TRBV6-1 with TRBJ1-5; 7 nucleotides line up with TRBD1. Germline lookup yields CDR1 MNHNS and CDR2 SASEGT. V lost 6 bases to trimming and J lost 4 bases; unmatched junction nucleotides: 3. The CDR3 is 13 amino acids. The CDR3 DNA follows: TGTGCCAGCAGGGGGACAGTAAATCAGCCCCAGCATTTT. It is translated as CASRGTVNQPQHF.

This clonotype was recorded many times. The V call is TRBV7-3, the J call TRBJ2-1; 14 nucleotides align to TRBD2. The CDR3 length is 18 residues. Trimming removed 5 bases from V and 5 bases from J; junction bases left unmatched: 11. CDR1 is SGHTA and CDR2 is FQGTGA in the germline V gene. CDR3 region: CASSPGLAGGPTNNEQFF. The CDR3 DNA is TGTGCCAGCAGCCCAGGACTAGCGGGAGGACCTACCAACAATGAGCAGTTCTTC.

This clonotype has more than one count but fewer than ten. The gene calls are TRBV6-1 and TRBJ1-5; D unresolved. Trimming pared 8 bases from V and 1 base from J, leaving 9 bases between. Per germline, CDR1 MNHNS and CDR2 SASEGT. The CDR3 is made up of 13 amino acids. The CDR3 sequence is CASRGASNQPQHF. The CDR3 coding sequence is TGTGCCAGCCGAGGAGCGAGCAATCAGCCCCAGCATTTT.